This entry is about one T cell receptor (beta chain). Its antigen remains unidentified. This record belongs to a study of T cell responses to AZD1222 COVID-19 vaccine. Notes on the study in general: Repertoires were collected only later (after the peak T cell response had occurred).

Repertoires were generated with immunoSEQ multiplex PCR, while TCRdb's copy carries only in-frame clones and drops some. The data contain about 120,000 clones, approximately 87% of them singletons. Trimming removed 4 bases from V and 4 bases from J, with 17 bases in between. Germline-derived CDR1 and CDR2 are SGHTS and YDEGEE. The CDR3 length is 16 residues. Sequencing was performed on peripheral blood, taken on day 0 of AZD1222 vaccination. This chain links TRBV5-8 with TRBJ1-4; D gene ambiguous. The TCR was taken from an adult in good health. CDR3 protein: CASSRAVKGLNEKLFF. The CDR3 nucleotides read TGTGCCAGCAGCCGCGCGGTTAAAGGACTTAATGAAAAACTGTTTTTT.